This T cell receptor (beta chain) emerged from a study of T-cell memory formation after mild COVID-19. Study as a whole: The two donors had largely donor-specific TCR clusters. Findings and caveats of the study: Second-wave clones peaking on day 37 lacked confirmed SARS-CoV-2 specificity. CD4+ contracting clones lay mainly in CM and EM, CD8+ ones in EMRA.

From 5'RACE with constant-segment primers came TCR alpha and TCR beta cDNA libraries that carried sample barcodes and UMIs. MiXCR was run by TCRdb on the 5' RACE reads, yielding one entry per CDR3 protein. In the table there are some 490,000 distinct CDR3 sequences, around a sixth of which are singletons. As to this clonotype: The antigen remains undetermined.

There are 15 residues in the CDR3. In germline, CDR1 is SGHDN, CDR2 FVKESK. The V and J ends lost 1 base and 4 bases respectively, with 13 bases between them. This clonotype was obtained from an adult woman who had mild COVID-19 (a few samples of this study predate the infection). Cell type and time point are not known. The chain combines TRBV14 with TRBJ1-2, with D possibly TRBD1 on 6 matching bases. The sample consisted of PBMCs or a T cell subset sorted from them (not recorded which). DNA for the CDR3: TGTGCCAGCAGCCAAGTCCCGGGGGGCTCCTATGGCTACACCTTC. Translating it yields CASSQVPGGSYGYTF. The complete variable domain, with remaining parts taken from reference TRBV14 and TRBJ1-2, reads EAGVTQFPSHSVIEKGQTVTLRCDPISGHDNLYWYRRVMGKEIKFLLHFVKESKQDESGMPNNRFLAERTGGTYSTLKVQPAELEDSGVYFCASSQVPGGSYGYTFGSGTRLTVV.